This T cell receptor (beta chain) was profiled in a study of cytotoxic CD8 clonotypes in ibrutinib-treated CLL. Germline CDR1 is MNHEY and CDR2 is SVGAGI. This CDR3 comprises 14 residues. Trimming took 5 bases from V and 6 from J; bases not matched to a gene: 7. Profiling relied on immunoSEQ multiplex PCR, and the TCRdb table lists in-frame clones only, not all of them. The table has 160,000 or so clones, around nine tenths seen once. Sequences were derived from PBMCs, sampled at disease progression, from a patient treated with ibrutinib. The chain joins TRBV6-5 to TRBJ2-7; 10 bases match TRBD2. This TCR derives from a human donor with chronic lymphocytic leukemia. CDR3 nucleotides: TGTGCCAGCAGTCACCCTAGCGGGAGTGGCGAGCAGTACTTC. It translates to CASSHPSGSGEQYF.